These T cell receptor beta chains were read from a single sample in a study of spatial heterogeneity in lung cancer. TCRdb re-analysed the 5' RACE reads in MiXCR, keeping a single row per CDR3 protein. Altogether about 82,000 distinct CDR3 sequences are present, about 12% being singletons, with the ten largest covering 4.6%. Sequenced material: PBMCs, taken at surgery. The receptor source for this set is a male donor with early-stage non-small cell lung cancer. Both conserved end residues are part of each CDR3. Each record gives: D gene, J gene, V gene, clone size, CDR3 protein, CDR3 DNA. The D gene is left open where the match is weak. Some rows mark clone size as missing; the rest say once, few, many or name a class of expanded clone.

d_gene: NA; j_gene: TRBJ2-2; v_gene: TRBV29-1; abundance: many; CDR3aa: CSVEESGGTGELFF; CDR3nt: TGCAGCGTTGAAGAATCCGGGGGCACCGGGGAGCTGTTTTTT
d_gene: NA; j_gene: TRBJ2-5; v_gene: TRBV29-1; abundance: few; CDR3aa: CSALGLRQETQYF; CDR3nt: TGCAGCGCCCTGGGACTCCGGCAAGAGACCCAGTACTTC
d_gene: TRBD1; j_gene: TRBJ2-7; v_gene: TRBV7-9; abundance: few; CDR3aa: CASSLEAWVRGQEDEQYF; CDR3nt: TGTGCCAGCAGCTTAGAGGCCTGGGTAAGGGGGCAGGAGGACGAGCAGTACTTC
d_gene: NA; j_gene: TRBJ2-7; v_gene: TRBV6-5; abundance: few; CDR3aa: CATLGTAPYEQYF; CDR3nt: TGTGCCACCCTTGGGACCGCCCCCTACGAGCAGTACTTC
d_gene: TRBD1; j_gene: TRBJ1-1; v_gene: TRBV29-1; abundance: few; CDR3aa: CSARQGGGTEAFF; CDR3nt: TGCAGCGCTAGACAGGGTGGGGGCACTGAAGCTTTCTTT
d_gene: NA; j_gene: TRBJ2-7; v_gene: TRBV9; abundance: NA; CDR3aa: CASSVGLKGSYEQYF; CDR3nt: TGTGCCAGCAGCGTAGGACTTAAGGGCTCCTACGAGCAGTACTTC
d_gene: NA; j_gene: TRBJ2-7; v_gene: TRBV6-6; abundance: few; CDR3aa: CASSTRTEGEQYF; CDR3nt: TGTGCCAGCAGTACGCGGACTGAGGGCGAGCAGTACTTC
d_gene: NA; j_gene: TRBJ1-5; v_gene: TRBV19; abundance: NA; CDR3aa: CASSIAEGAQPQHF; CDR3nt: TGTGCCAGTAGTATTGCTGAAGGGGCCCAGCCCCAGCATTTT
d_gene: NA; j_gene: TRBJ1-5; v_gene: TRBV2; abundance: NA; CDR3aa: CASKSREGQPQHF; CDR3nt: TGTGCCAGCAAGAGCAGGGAGGGTCAGCCCCAGCATTTT
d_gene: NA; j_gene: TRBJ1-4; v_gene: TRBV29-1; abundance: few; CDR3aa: CSVVTGATNEKLFF; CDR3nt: TGCAGCGTGGTTACAGGAGCAACTAATGAAAAACTGTTTTTT
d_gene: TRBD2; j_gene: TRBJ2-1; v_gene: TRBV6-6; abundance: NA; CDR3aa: CASSYSSWAGAHNEQFF; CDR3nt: TGTGCCAGCAGTTACTCTTCTTGGGCGGGAGCTCACAATGAGCAGTTCTTC
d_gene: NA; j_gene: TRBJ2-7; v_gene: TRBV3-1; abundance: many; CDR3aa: CASSQDRIPLEQYF; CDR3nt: TGTGCCAGCAGCCAAGATAGGATTCCCCTGGAGCAGTACTTC
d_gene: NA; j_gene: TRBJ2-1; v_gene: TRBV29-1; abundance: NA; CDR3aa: CSIPGPGEQFF; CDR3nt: TGCAGCATCCCGGGTCCGGGGGAGCAGTTCTTC
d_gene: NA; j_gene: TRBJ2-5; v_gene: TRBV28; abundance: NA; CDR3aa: CASLRRRQETQYF; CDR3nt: TGTGCCAGCCTTAGACGGAGACAAGAGACCCAGTACTTC
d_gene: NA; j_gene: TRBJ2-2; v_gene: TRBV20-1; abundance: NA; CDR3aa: CSASGGLPPSGELFF; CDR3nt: TGCAGTGCTAGCGGGGGGCTCCCCCCAAGCGGGGAGCTGTTTTTT
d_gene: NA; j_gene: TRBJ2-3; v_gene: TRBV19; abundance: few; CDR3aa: CASSIVNTDTQYF; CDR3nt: TGTGCCAGTAGTATTGTTAACACAGATACGCAGTATTTT
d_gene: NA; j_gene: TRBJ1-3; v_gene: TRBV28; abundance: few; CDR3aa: CASSAQTVSGNTIYF; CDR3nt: TGTGCCAGCAGTGCCCAAACGGTCTCTGGAAACACCATATATTTT
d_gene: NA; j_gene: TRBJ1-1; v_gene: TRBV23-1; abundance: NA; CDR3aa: CASSRRKQCTEAFF; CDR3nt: TGCGCCAGCAGTCGGAGAAAGCAGTGCACTGAAGCTTTCTTT
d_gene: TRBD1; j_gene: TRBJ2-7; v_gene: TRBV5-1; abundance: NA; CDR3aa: CASSSEVGQITYEQYF; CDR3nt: TGCGCCAGCAGCTCCGAGGTGGGACAGATCACCTACGAGCAGTACTTC
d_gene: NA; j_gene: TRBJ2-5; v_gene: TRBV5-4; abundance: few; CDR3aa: CASSLTREETQYF; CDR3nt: TGTGCCAGCAGCTTGACTAGAGAAGAGACCCAGTACTTC
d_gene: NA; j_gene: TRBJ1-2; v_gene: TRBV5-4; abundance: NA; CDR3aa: CASSLTGRAEGYGYTF; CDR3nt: TGTGCCAGCAGCTTGACGGGCCGGGCCGAGGGCTATGGCTACACCTTC
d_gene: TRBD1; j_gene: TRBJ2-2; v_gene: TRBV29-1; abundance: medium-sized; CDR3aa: CSAGQRTGELFF; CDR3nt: TGCAGCGCGGGACAGCGGACCGGGGAGCTGTTTTTT
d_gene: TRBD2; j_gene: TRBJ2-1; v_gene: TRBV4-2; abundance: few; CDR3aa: CASRSAGESYNEQFF; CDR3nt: TGTGCCAGCAGGAGCGCGGGGGAGTCTTACAATGAGCAGTTCTTC
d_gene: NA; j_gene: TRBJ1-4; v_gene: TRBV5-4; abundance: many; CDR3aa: CASSSGLREKLFF; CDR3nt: TGTGCCAGCAGCTCGGGACTTCGGGAAAAACTGTTTTTT
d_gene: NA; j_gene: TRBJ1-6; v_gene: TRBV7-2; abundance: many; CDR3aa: CASSLGAGQIRSPLHF; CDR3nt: TGTGCCAGCAGCTTAGGAGCAGGGCAGATCAGGTCACCCCTCCACTTT
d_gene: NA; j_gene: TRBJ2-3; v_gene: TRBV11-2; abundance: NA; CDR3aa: CASSLEGRTQYF; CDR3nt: TGTGCCAGCAGCTTAGAGGGCCGTACGCAGTATTTT
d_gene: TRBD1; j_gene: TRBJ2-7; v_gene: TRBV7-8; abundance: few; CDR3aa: CASSSTRQGYEQYF; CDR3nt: TGTGCCAGCAGCTCCACACGACAGGGCTACGAGCAGTACTTC
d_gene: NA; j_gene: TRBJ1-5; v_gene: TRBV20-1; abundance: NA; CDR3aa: CSAPYDSNQPQHF; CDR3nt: TGCAGTGCTCCTTACGATAGCAATCAGCCCCAGCATTTT
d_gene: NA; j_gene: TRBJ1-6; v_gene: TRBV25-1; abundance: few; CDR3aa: CASSEGKGSSYNSPLHF; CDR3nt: TGTGCCAGCAGTGAGGGCAAGGGAAGCTCCTATAATTCACCCCTCCACTTT
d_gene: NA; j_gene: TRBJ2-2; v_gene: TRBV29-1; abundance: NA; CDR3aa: CSVEDTGGELFF; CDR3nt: TGCAGCGTTGAAGATACAGGCGGGGAGCTGTTTTTT
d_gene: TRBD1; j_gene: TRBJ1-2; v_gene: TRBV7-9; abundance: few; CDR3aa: CASSLGQGHNYGYTF; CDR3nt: TGTGCCAGCAGCTTGGGACAGGGCCATAACTATGGCTACACCTTC
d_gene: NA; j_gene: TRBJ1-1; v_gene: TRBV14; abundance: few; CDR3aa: CASSQRKGHTEAFF; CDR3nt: TGTGCCAGCAGCCAGAGGAAGGGTCACACTGAAGCTTTCTTT
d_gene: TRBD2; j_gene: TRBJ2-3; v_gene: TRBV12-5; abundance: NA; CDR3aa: CASGLVGLARGTDTQYF; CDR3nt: TGTGCTAGTGGTTTGGTGGGACTAGCGAGGGGCACAGATACGCAGTATTTT
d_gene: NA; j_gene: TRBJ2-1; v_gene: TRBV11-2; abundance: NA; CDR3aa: CASSIDTVDNEQFF; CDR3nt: TGTGCCAGCAGTATCGACACGGTTGACAATGAGCAGTTCTTC
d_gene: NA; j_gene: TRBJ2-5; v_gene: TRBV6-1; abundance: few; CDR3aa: CASSEVLETQYF; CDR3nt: TGTGCCAGCAGTGAAGTGCTTGAGACCCAGTACTTC
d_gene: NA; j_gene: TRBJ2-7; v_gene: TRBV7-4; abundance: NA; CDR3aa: CASSLGRAAILCSEQYF; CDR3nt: TGTGCCAGCAGCTTAGGTAGGGCGGCTATCCTTTGCTCGGAGCAGTACTTC
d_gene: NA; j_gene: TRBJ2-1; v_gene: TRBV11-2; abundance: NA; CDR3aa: CASTSLSSYNEQFF; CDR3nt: TGTGCCAGCACCTCTCTGAGCTCCTACAATGAGCAGTTCTTC
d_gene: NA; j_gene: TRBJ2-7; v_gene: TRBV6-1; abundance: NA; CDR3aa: CASEGRAYEQYF; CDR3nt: TGTGCCAGCGAGGGCAGGGCCTACGAGCAGTACTTC
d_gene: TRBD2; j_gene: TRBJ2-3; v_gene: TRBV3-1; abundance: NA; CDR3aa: CASSQGVIRASGGAPDTQYF; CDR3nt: TGTGCCAGCAGCCAAGGAGTAATAAGGGCTAGCGGGGGGGCCCCAGATACGCAGTATTTT
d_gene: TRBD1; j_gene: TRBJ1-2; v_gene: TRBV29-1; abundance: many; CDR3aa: CSAQDRAYQGYTF; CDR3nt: TGCAGCGCCCAAGACAGGGCGTATCAGGGCTACACCTTC
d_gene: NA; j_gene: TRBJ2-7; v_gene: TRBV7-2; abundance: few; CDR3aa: CASSLRMGGSYEQYF; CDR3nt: TGTGCCAGCAGCTTACGTATGGGGGGCTCCTACGAGCAGTACTTC
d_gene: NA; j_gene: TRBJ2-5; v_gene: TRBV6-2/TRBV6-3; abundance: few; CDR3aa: CASSYSRALEETQYF; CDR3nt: TGTGCCAGCAGTTACTCGAGGGCCCTTGAAGAGACCCAGTACTTC
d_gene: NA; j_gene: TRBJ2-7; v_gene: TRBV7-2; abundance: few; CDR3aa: CASSLVLGTTYEQYF; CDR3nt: TGTGCCAGCAGCTTAGTTCTAGGAACCACCTACGAGCAGTACTTC
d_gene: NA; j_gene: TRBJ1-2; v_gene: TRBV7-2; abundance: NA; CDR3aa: CASSLWGASSYTF; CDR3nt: TGTGCCAGCAGCTTATGGGGGGCGTCAAGCTACACCTTC
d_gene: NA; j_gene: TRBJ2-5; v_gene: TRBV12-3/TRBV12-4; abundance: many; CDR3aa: CASSLQETQYF; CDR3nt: TGTGCCAGCAGTTTGCAAGAGACCCAGTACTTC
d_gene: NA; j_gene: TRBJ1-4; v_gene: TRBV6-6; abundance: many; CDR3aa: CASSYAGEDEKLFF; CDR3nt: TGTGCCAGCAGTTACGCCGGGGAAGATGAAAAACTGTTTTTT
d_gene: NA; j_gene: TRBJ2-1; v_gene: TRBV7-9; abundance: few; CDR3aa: CANGQGRYNEQFF; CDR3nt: TGTGCCAATGGCCAGGGACGTTACAATGAGCAGTTCTTC
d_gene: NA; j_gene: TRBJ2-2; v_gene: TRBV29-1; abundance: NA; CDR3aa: CSVEGSPAGDGELFF; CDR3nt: TGCAGCGTTGAAGGCAGTCCGGCAGGTGACGGGGAGCTGTTTTTT
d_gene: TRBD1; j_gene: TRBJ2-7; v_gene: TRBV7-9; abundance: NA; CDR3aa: CASSSGTGSDYEQYF; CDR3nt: TGTGCCAGCAGCTCCGGGACAGGGAGCGACTACGAGCAGTACTTC
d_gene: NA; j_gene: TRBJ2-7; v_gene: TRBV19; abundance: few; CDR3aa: CASSIQGSSYEQYF; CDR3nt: TGTGCCAGTAGTATTCAAGGCAGTAGTTACGAGCAGTACTTC
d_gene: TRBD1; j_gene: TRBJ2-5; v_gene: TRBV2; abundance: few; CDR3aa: CASSERPGQGGETQYF; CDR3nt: TGTGCCAGCAGTGAACGCCCGGGACAGGGTGGGGAGACCCAGTACTTC